Listed here are 21 T cell receptor beta chains from one sample, sequenced in a study of early T cells in non-severe SARS-CoV-2 infection (TCRdb year 2021). Receptor amplification or capture employed 5' RACE. The run used a NextSeq 500. TCRdb redid the processing of the public reads, applying fastp at Q25 and MiXCR, and retained in-frame beta chains. Every distinct CDR3 protein forms one entry, paired with its most common genes and DNA. For this sample the table gives more than 70,000 distinct CDR3 sequences, of which 9% to 15% were detected only once. Approximately 6.1% of the sample goes to the ten largest clones. Sequencing was performed on whole blood. Receptors originate from an adult who was a healthcare worker with PCR-confirmed SARS-CoV-2 infection or an uninfected control (not recorded which).

This clonotype was seen a handful of times. The chain carries TRBV11-2 and TRBJ2-1; the match to TRBD2 covers 15 bases. V dropped 0 bases and J dropped 9; count of bases not matched to a gene: 3. Germline values: CDR1 SGHAT, CDR2 FQNNGV. The CDR3 is made up of 16 amino acids. CDR3 sequence: CASSLEGLAGGSEQFF. In nucleotides, the CDR3 is TGTGCCAGCAGCTTAGAGGGACTAGCGGGAGGTAGTGAGCAGTTCTTC.

This chain joins TRBV25-1 and TRBJ1-1; TRBD1 might be the D (6 bases). Germline V gene sequence: CDR1 MGHDK, CDR2 SYGVNS. The CDR3 covers 14 residues. Between the trimmed V and J ends, which lost 2 bases and 5 bases, there was a span of 12 bases. This chain's CDR3 is CASSESQGRTEAFF. For the CDR3, the DNA is TGTGCCAGCAGTGAAAGCCAGGGGCGAACTGAAGCTTTCTTT.

This clonotype has just a few counts. The chain carries TRBV7-2 and TRBJ1-5; D perhaps matches TRBD1 (5 bases). The CDR3 runs to 15 residues. The V and J ends lost 3 bases and 4 bases respectively, with 13 bases between them. From germline, CDR1 is SGHTA and CDR2 FQGNSA. Here the CDR3 DNA reads TGTGCCAGCAGCTTGTGGGGCGCGGGTAATCAGCCCCAGCATTTT. This translates into CASSLWGAGNQPQHF.

In its sample, this clonotype was seen many times. This chain links TRBV18 with TRBJ2-3; 9 bases are shared with TRBD1. Germline CDR1 KGHSH, CDR2 LQKENI. V shed 2 bases and J 5 bases; nucleotides not matched to a gene: 8. The CDR3 is 16 residues long. The CDR3 protein is CASSPNQQGAGDTQYF. The CDR3 DNA follows: TGTGCCAGCTCACCAAACCAACAGGGGGCCGGAGATACGCAGTATTTT.

The rearrangement links TRBV9 to TRBJ2-7; D perhaps matches TRBD1 (6 bases). The germline V gene has CDR1 SGDLS and CDR2 YYNGEE. The V and J ends lost 4 bases and 0 bases respectively, with 17 bases between them. The CDR3 runs to 16 residues. The CDR3: CASSPQAGTHSYEQYF. The CDR3 DNA reads TGTGCCAGCAGCCCCCAGGCCGGGACACACTCCTACGAGCAGTACTTC.

The chain combines TRBV5-1 with TRBJ1-2; 8 nucleotides align to TRBD1. The ends lost 2 bases at V and 5 bases at J; junction bases unmatched: 8. Germline loops: CDR1 SGHRS, CDR2 YFSETQ. The CDR3 spans 15 residues. CDR3 amino acids: CASSLNTGGVYGYTF. The CDR3 region has the DNA TGCGCCAGCAGCTTAAATACAGGGGGTGTTTATGGCTACACCTTC.

The chain carries TRBV27 and TRBJ2-7; D is perhaps TRBD1 or TRBD2 (5 bases each). From germline, CDR1 is MNHEY and CDR2 SMNVEV (reference sequence). The length of the CDR3 is 17 residues. The V end lost 2 bases, the J end lost 2 bases, and 19 bases lay between the germline ends. Written as DNA, the CDR3 is TGTGCCAGCAGTTTAGGTTATGGGGGAGAGCTCCCCTACGAGCAGTACTTC. It yields the protein CASSLGYGGELPYEQYF.

The rearrangement links TRBV19 to TRBJ1-5, with 7 bases fitting TRBD1. The CDR3 totals 17 residues. Germline CDR1 LNHDA, CDR2 SQIVND (reference sequence). With V trimmed by 5 bases and J by 2 bases, 12 bases remained unmatched. The DNA for the CDR3 is TGTGCCAGTAGTCCCCGACAGGGTCCGAGTGGCAATCAGCCCCAGCATTTT. Its protein is CASSPRQGPSGNQPQHF.

This clonotype was counted ten times or more. The chain is built from TRBV3-1 and TRBJ2-7; 9 nucleotides align to TRBD1. Germline V gives CDR1 LGHDT, CDR2 YNNKEL (reference sequence). CDR3 length equals 14 residues. The V segment lost 4 bases and the J segment 8 bases; nucleotides outside the gene matches: 9. DNA of the CDR3: TGTGCCAGCAGCCTTCTTGGGACAGGGAGTAAGCAGTACTTC. Amino acid sequence: CASSLLGTGSKQYF.

This clonotype occurred a few times. The V gene is TRBV5-1, the J gene TRBJ1-4, with TRBD1 identical over 7 bases. CDR3 length equals 18 residues. J was trimmed by 0 bases and V by 3 bases; bases with no gene match: 11. Germline CDR1 is SGHRS and CDR2 is YFSETQ. In DNA form, the CDR3 reads TGCGCCAGCAGCTCGCACTTCCTCCAGGGGGCAACTAATGAAAAACTGTTTTTT. Its protein product is CASSSHFLQGATNEKLFF.

This clonotype has only a few counts. The rearrangement links TRBV3-1 to TRBJ2-2; TRBD1 matches at 7 bases. V dropped 4 bases and J dropped 5; count of bases not matched to a gene: 7. CDR1 is LGHDT, CDR2 YNNKEL, per germline (reference sequence). The CDR3 loop spans 15 amino acids. In nucleotides, the CDR3 is TGTGCCAGCAGCCGGGACAGTACGAGAACCGGGGAGCTGTTTTTT. This translates into CASSRDSTRTGELFF.

This clonotype was observed a handful of times. The chain employs TRBV20-1 and TRBJ2-2; D is perhaps TRBD2 (6 bases). The CDR3 consists of 14 residues. The germline gives CDR1 DFQATT, CDR2 SNEGSKA (reference sequence). Trimming left V 2 bases short and J 4 bases short, with 11 bases between. This CDR3 is CSARLAAGTGELFF. CDR3 in DNA: TGCAGTGCTAGATTAGCGGCCGGCACCGGGGAGCTGTTTTTT.

The genes are TRBV5-4 and TRBJ2-5, with D perhaps TRBD2 (5 bases). Trimming took 9 bases from V and 2 from J, leaving 20 bases between them. The CDR3 is 15 amino acids. Per germline, CDR1 SGHNT and CDR2 YYREEE (reference sequence). The DNA of the CDR3 is TGTGCCACCCGTGCTGGTATAGCGCAACAAGAGACCCAGTACTTC. This sequence encodes CATRAGIAQQETQYF.

The chain is built from TRBV19 and TRBJ1-1, with D maybe TRBD1 (6 bases). V dropped 3 bases and J dropped 3 bases, with 8 bases sitting between them. The CDR3 runs 13 residues. Germline V gives CDR1 LNHDA, CDR2 SQIVND (reference sequence). Here the CDR3 reads CASSIRQDTEAFF. The CDR3 DNA reads TGTGCCAGTAGTATCAGACAGGACACTGAAGCTTTCTTT.

The DNA of the CDR3 is TGTGCCAGCAGGGACAGGGGCTCTGGAAACACCATATATTTT. Protein sequence: CASRDRGSGNTIYF. The chain combines TRBV21-1 with TRBJ1-3; TRBD1, the table's D call, was not compared with the DNA. TRBV21-1 corresponds to a pseudogene. There are 14 residues in the CDR3.

This clonotype was observed a handful of times. V usage is TRBV7-2 and J usage is TRBJ2-3, with TRBD2 identical over 7 bases. V gave up 5 bases and J gave up 2 bases; unmatched junction bases: 7. This CDR3 spans 15 amino acids. CDR1 is SGHTA, CDR2 FQGNSA, per germline. The CDR3 bases are TGTGCCAGCAGCGGGGCTAGCGGCTACACAGATACGCAGTATTTT. Encoded protein: CASSGASGYTDTQYF. The variable domain in full, with the rest retrieved from reference TRBV7-2 and TRBJ2-3, is GAGVSQSPSNKVTEKGKDVELRCDPISGHTALYWYRQSLGQGLEFLIYFQGNSAPDKSGLPSDRFSAERTGGSVSTLTIQRTQQEDSAVYLCASSGASGYTDTQYFGPGTRLTVL.

This chain connects TRBV6-2 or TRBV6-3 to TRBJ2-7, with 7 bases lining up with TRBD2. V shed 5 bases and J 0 bases; nucleotides not matched to a gene: 10. Germline V lookup: CDR1 MNHEY, CDR2 SVGEGT. The CDR3 length is 16 residues. The CDR3 DNA reads as TGTGCCAGCAGTGGGCGGGCACTAGCGAACTCCTACGAGCAGTACTTC. It yields the protein CASSGRALANSYEQYF.

V is TRBV29-1 and J is TRBJ2-5; 9 bases are shared with TRBD2. The germline CDR1 and CDR2 sequences are SQVTM and ANQGSEA. V lost 0 bases, J lost 5 bases, and 7 bases stayed unmatched. CDR3 size: 15 residues. This chain's CDR3 is CSVEDWSGRPETQYF. DNA of the CDR3: TGCAGCGTTGAAGACTGGAGCGGGAGGCCGGAGACCCAGTACTTC.

The chain carries TRBV20-1 and TRBJ2-3, with D unclear. Germline V lookup: CDR1 DFQATT, CDR2 SNEGSKA (reference sequence). The V gene lost 6 bases and the J gene lost 0 bases, with 16 bases spanning the gap. The CDR3 runs 15 residues. CDR3 sequence: CSASRGSTSTDTQYF. CDR3 in DNA: TGCAGTGCCTCCCGCGGTAGCACTAGCACAGATACGCAGTATTTT.

This clonotype was recorded once. A much larger clonotype is one base distant, so this may be a read error. The genes are TRBV4-1 and TRBJ2-1; D unresolved. CDR1 MGHRA and CDR2 YSYEKL come from the germline V gene. CDR3 length equals 17 residues. CDR3 coding DNA: TGCGCCAGCAGCCAAGTTGACTTAGGTTTTGCCTACAATAAGCAGTTCTTC. Its protein is CASSQVDLGFAYNKQFF.

This clonotype has just a few counts. The chain carries TRBV5-4 and TRBJ1-1, with 7 bases matching TRBD1. Germline V gene lookup returns CDR1 SGHNT and CDR2 YYREEE (reference sequence). The CDR3 sequence is 14 residues long. V was clipped by 6 bases and J by 5 bases; unmatched bases: 10. CDR3 DNA sequence: TGTGCCAGCACCAAGGGACAGTCGAGAACTGAAGCTTTCTTT. Its protein product is CASTKGQSRTEAFF.